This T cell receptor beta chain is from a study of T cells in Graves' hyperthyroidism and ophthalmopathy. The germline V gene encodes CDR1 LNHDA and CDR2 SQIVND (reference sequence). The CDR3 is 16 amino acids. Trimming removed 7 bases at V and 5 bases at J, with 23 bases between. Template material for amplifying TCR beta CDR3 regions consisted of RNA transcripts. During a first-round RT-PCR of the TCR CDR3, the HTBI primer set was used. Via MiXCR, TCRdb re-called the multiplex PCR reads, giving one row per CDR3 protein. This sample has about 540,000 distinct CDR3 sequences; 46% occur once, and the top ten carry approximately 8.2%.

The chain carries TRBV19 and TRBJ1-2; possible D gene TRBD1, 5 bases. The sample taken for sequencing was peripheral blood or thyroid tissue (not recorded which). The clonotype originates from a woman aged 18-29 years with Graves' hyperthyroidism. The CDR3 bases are TGTGCCAGTACCCCCGGACAACCTGGCTGGTGGTATGGCTACACCTTC. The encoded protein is CASTPGQPGWWYGYTF.